The rows below give T cell receptor beta chains drawn from one sample of a study of Ad26.COV2.S vaccination and SARS-CoV-2 variants. The protocol was immunoSEQ multiplex PCR, while the TCRdb copy is restricted to in-frame clones and leaves out a portion. The data contain about 410,000 clones, approximately 91% of them seen just once; the ten biggest clones take up more than 3%. The sample consisted of peripheral blood, taken in a trial of Ad26.COV2.S vaccine versus placebo. Receptors originate from a person between 18 and 59 years old who received the Ad26.COV2.S COVID-19 vaccine or a placebo. CDR3s include the opening cysteine and the closing phenylalanine or tryptophan. The D gene is left open where the match is weak. The size field is filled for only some rows; it gives once, few, many or a size class.

cdr3_nt | cdr3_aa | v_call | d_call | j_call | clone_size | cdr3_length
TGTGCCAGCGGGCCCCGGACGAAAGCTTTCTTT | CASGPRTKAFF | TRBV11-2 | . | TRBJ1-1 | . | 11
TGTGCCAGCTCAGACCCGACAGGGGTTGATGGCTACACCTTC | CASSDPTGVDGYTF | TRBV18 | TRBD1 | TRBJ1-2 | . | 14
TGCAGCGTTAAACAGGACAGTTATGGCTACACCTTC | CSVKQDSYGYTF | TRBV29-1 | . | TRBJ1-2 | . | 12
TGTGCCAGTAGTATCACGACTAGCGGGGGGAAAAATACGCAGTATTTT | CASSITTSGGKNTQYF | TRBV19 | TRBD2 | TRBJ2-3 | . | 16
TGTGCCAGCAGTTACGACGCATGGGGGGCGGGAGAGACCCAGTACTTC | CASSYDAWGAGETQYF | TRBV6-5 | . | TRBJ2-5 | . | 16
TGTGCCAGCAGCTTCCGGGAGGGGCTTTCCTATAATTCACCCCTCCACTTT | CASSFREGLSYNSPLHF | TRBV13 | . | TRBJ1-6 | once | 17
TGCGCCAGCAGCTGGGGGACAGGGAGCACGGCTTTCTTT | CASSWGTGSTAFF | TRBV5-1 | TRBD1 | TRBJ1-1 | . | 13
TGTGCCAGCAGGGCGACAGGGGGGGCATACGAGCAGTACTTC | CASRATGGAYEQYF | TRBV5-8 | TRBD1 | TRBJ2-7 | . | 14
TGTGCCAGTAGTATAAGTGCCCTCCAAGAGACCCAGTACTTC | CASSISALQETQYF | TRBV19 | . | TRBJ2-5 | . | 14
TGTGCCACCAGTGATTTGCGGGCACCCCAAGGAGATAATGAGCAGTTCTTC | CATSDLRAPQGDNEQFF | TRBV24-1 | . | TRBJ2-1 | . | 17
TGTGCCAGCAGCTTAAGGATCCGCCAGGGAAGCACAGATACGCAGTATTTT | CASSLRIRQGSTDTQYF | TRBV7-9 | . | TRBJ2-3 | . | 17
TGTGCCAGCAGTTACTCTACGAACGTCTGGACAGGGGGCTACGAGCAGTACTTC | CASSYSTNVWTGGYEQYF | TRBV6-2/TRBV6-3 | TRBD1 | TRBJ2-7 | . | 18
TGTGCCAGCAGCATCGAGCGGCTAGCGACCCACGAGCAGTACTTC | CASSIERLATHEQYF | TRBV11-2 | . | TRBJ2-7 | . | 15
TGTGCCAGCAGCCGTGGACAGGTCGGGAACACTGAAGCTTTCTTT | CASSRGQVGNTEAFF | TRBV5-4 | TRBD1 | TRBJ1-1 | once | 15
TGTGCCAGCAGAGCACGGGGGGAGAACTATGGCTACACCTTC | CASRARGENYGYTF | TRBV6-5 | . | TRBJ1-2 | . | 14
TGTGCCAGCAGTTACTCGGGTCTGGCCAATCAGCCCCAGCATTTT | CASSYSGLANQPQHF | TRBV6-6 | . | TRBJ1-5 | . | 15
TGTGCCAGCAGCCTTGGTTCCGGGACAGGCATGATTAACTATGGCTACACCTTC | CASSLGSGTGMINYGYTF | TRBV7-9 | TRBD1 | TRBJ1-2 | . | 18
TGTGCCAGCAGCACTGCTGGGGGAGGGGGTTACAATGAGCAGTTCTTC | CASSTAGGGGYNEQFF | TRBV5-5 | . | TRBJ2-1 | once | 16
TGTGCCAGCAGTCGGGCGGGCGGAAACACCATATATTTT | CASSRAGGNTIYF | TRBV12-3/TRBV12-4 | . | TRBJ1-3 | . | 13
TGTGCCAGCAGAGGGACAGTGGTCGGAAACACCATATATTTT | CASRGTVVGNTIYF | TRBV2 | TRBD1 | TRBJ1-3 | . | 14
TGTGCCAGCAGCGACACCGGGACAGGGGGCTCTGGAAACACCATATATTTT | CASSDTGTGGSGNTIYF | TRBV5-6 | TRBD1 | TRBJ1-3 | . | 17
TGTGCCAGCAGCTTGGACAGTGGCTGGCCCCAGCATTTT | CASSLDSGWPQHF | TRBV5-5 | . | TRBJ1-5 | . | 13
TGTGCCAGCAGTGTACAGGTGTACAATGAGCAGTTCTTC | CASSVQVYNEQFF | TRBV25-1 | . | TRBJ2-1 | . | 13
TGTGCCAGCAGCTTAGCGGGAGGGACAGGGAGCTACACCTTC | CASSLAGGTGSYTF | TRBV7-9 | TRBD1 | TRBJ1-2 | . | 14
TGTGCCAGCAGCCCCGAACTTAGCTATGGCTACACCTTC | CASSPELSYGYTF | TRBV6-5 | . | TRBJ1-2 | . | 13
TGTGCCAGCAGCTCCCAAGGACGGGGTTATGGCTACACCTTC | CASSSQGRGYGYTF | TRBV5-4 | . | TRBJ1-2 | once | 14
TGCGCCAGCAGCCTCGGCGACAGGGATCAGCCCCAGCATTTT | CASSLGDRDQPQHF | TRBV4-1 | TRBD1 | TRBJ1-5 | . | 14
TGTGCCAGCAGCCCAGCGGACGGGACAGAGACTTCAGATACGCAGTATTTT | CASSPADGTETSDTQYF | TRBV3-1/TRBV3-2 | TRBD1 | TRBJ2-3 | once | 17
TGTGCCAGCAGTCGACTAGGTGTAGGAAGCGATGAGCAGTTCTTC | CASSRLGVGSDEQFF | TRBV6-5 | . | TRBJ2-1 | . | 15
TGTGCCAGCAGCGGGACTAGCGGTGATACGCAGTATTTT | CASSGTSGDTQYF | TRBV11-2 | TRBD2 | TRBJ2-3 | once | 13
TGCGCCAGCAGCCTGACAGGTGGCAGCTCCTACGAGCAGTACTTC | CASSLTGGSSYEQYF | TRBV5-1 | . | TRBJ2-7 | few | 15
TGTGCCAGCACGCCTTTTGCGGGGGGGCCCCCGGAGACCCAGTACTTC | CASTPFAGGPPETQYF | TRBV27 | TRBD2 | TRBJ2-5 | . | 16
TGCGCCAGCAGCCAAGCGACGAGAACAGGGGACGCCAAAAACATTCAGTACTTC | CASSQATRTGDAKNIQYF | TRBV4-1 | TRBD1 | TRBJ2-4 | . | 18
TGCGCCAGCAGCCAAGACCCCTGGACTACTTACAATGAGCAGTTCTTC | CASSQDPWTTYNEQFF | TRBV4-3 | . | TRBJ2-1 | once | 16
TGTGCCAGCAGTGACCGGCGGCGGGAAGGGTCTGGGGCCAACGTCCTGACTTTC | CASSDRRREGSGANVLTF | TRBV6-4 | . | TRBJ2-6 | . | 18
TGTGCCAGCGGCCAGACTGCAAACACCGGGGAGCTGTTTTTT | CASGQTANTGELFF | TRBV6-2/TRBV6-3 | . | TRBJ2-2 | . | 14
TGTGCCAGCAGCACTGACAGGGAGTTCTCTGGAAACACCATATATTTT | CASSTDREFSGNTIYF | TRBV5-6 | TRBD1 | TRBJ1-3 | . | 16
TGTGCCAGCAGCCTGGTCAGGACCACTGAAGCTTTCTTT | CASSLVRTTEAFF | TRBV14 | . | TRBJ1-1 | . | 13
TGTGCCAGCAGCTTACGGGTAACTGAAGCTTTCTTT | CASSLRVTEAFF | TRBV7-9 | . | TRBJ1-1 | . | 12
TGTGCCAGCATCCCCAGGGCAGAGTATGGCTACACCTTC | CASIPRAEYGYTF | TRBV5-8 | . | TRBJ1-2 | . | 13
TGTGCCAGCAGCTTAGTAGGGGATGAGCAGTTCTTC | CASSLVGDEQFF | TRBV11-3 | . | TRBJ2-1 | . | 12
TGTGCCAGCAGCTCCGCTCCTCCCTTCCAAGGAGGGTATGGCTACACCTTC | CASSSAPPFQGGYGYTF | TRBV11-2 | . | TRBJ1-2 | . | 17
TGCGCCAGCAGCCAAGTGGCTAGCGGGGTCACAATAGCCAAAAACATTCAGTACTTC | CASSQVASGVTIAKNIQYF | TRBV4-1 | TRBD2 | TRBJ2-4 | . | 19
TGTGCCAGCAGCGGGACACCAGCTAATGAAAAACTGTTTTTT | CASSGTPANEKLFF | TRBV6-5 | . | TRBJ1-4 | . | 14
TGTGCCAGCTCACCAGGGTCACCCATATACGAGCAGTACTTC | CASSPGSPIYEQYF | TRBV18 | . | TRBJ2-7 | . | 14
TGTGCCAGCAGCTTAGATCTGTCCTACGAGCAGTACTTC | CASSLDLSYEQYF | TRBV11-2 | . | TRBJ2-7 | . | 13
TGTGCCAGAAGCCTCCGGCAGGGGGTTTGCTACGAGCAGTACTTC | CARSLRQGVCYEQYF | TRBV5-3 | TRBD1 | TRBJ2-7 | . | 15
TGTGCCACCAGCAGAGCCCAGGTGATCTCTGGAAACACCATATATTTT | CATSRAQVISGNTIYF | TRBV15 | . | TRBJ1-3 | . | 16
TGTGCCAGCAGTTCCGGGACAGGGTGGAATTCACCCCTCCACTTT | CASSSGTGWNSPLHF | TRBV28 | TRBD1 | TRBJ1-6 | few | 15